This T cell receptor beta chain was sequenced during a study of T cell changes during pregnancy in multiple sclerosis. The CDR3 runs to 17 residues. Assay: immunoSEQ multiplex PCR; the TCRdb copy retains only in-frame clones and omits some. The profile shows about 60,000 clones, about 92% of them singletons. This sequence was found in a female donor in good health, enrolled as a control in a pregnancy study. The chain uses TRBV21-1 and TRBJ2-3; the table's D call, TRBD2, was not checked against the DNA. TRBV21-1 is a pseudogene locus. Specimen: peripheral blood, collected in the third trimester of pregnancy. CDR3 nucleotide sequence: TGTGCCAGCAGCAACGAGAAGGGACTAGCCCGCACAGATACGCAGTATTTT. It codes for CASSNEKGLARTDTQYF.